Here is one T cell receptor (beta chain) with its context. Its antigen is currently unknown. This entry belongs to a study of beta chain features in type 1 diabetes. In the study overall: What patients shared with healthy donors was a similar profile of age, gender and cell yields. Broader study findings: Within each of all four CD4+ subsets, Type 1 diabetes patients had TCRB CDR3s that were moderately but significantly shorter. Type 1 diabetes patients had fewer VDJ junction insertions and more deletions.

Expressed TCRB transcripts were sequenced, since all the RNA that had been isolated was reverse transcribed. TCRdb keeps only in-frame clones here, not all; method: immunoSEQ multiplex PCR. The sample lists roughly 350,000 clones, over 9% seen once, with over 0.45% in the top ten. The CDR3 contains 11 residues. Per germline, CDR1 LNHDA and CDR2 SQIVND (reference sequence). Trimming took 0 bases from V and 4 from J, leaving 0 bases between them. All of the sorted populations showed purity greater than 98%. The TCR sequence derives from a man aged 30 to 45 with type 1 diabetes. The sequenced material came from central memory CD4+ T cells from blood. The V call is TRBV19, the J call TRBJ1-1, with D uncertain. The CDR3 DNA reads TGTGCCAGTAGTATAGACACTGAAGCTTTCTTT. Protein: CASSIDTEAFF.